Described below is a single T cell receptor beta chain sequence and its context. Its antigen is currently unknown. This sample stems from a study of beta chain features in type 1 diabetes. Study-level findings and limits: Moderate yet significant TCRB CDR3 shortening was seen in Type 1 diabetes patients in all four CD4+ subsets.

The CDR3 loop spans 13 amino acids. Germline values: CDR1 LNHDA, CDR2 SQIVND (reference sequence). V dropped 6 bases and J dropped 8 bases, with 14 bases sitting between them. Since all of the isolated RNA was reverse transcribed, expressed TCRB transcripts were what got sequenced. Assay: immunoSEQ multiplex PCR; the TCRdb copy retains only in-frame clones and omits some. The sample yields 600,000 to 700,000 clones, around 15% seen once. The clonotype was recovered from a man younger than 30 with type 1 diabetes. This sequence joins TRBV19 and TRBJ2-1, with D possibly TRBD2 on 5 matching bases. The sample was naive CD4+ T cells from blood. The CDR3 loop reads CASRRVSGDEQFF. The CDR3 bases are TGTGCCAGTAGGAGGGTCAGCGGAGATGAGCAGTTCTTC.